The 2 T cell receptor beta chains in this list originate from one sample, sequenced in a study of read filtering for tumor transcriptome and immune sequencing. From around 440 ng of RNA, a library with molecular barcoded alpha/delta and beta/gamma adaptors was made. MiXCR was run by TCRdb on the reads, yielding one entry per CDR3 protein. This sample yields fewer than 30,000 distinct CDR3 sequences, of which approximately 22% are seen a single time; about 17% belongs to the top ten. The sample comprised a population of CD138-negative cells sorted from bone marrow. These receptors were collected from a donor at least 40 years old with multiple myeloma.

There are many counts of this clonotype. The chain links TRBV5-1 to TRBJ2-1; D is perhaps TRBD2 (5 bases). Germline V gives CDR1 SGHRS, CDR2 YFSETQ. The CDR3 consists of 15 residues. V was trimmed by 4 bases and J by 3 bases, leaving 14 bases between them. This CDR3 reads CASSGGLRGYNEQFF. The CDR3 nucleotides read TGCGCCAGCAGCGGAGGCCTGAGAGGCTACAATGAGCAGTTCTTC.

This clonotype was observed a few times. The CDR3 nucleotides read TGCAGCGTGAAACCGGGACAGACTAATGAAAAACTGTTTTTT. The encoded protein is CSVKPGQTNEKLFF. This chain connects TRBV29-1 to TRBJ1-4; 7 nucleotides agree with TRBD1. The trim removed 6 bases at V and 2 bases at J, leaving 6 bases unmatched. The CDR3 has 14 residues. Looked up from germline, CDR1 is SQVTM and CDR2 is ANQGSEA. Using reference TRBV29-1 and TRBJ1-4 for the parts outside the CDR3, the full variable domain is SAVISQKPSRDICQRGTSLTIQCQVDSQVTMMFWYRQQPGQSLTLIATANQGSEATYESGFVIDKFPISRPNLTFSTLTVSNMSPEDSSIYLCSVKPGQTNEKLFFGSGTQLSVL.